This TCR beta chain originates from a study of PD-1 blockade in classical Hodgkin lymphoma. Study conclusions and caveats: Before treatment, TCR diversity in newly diagnosed patients was reportedly lower than in healthy donors. The authors have not defined what causes the repertoire differences, possibly disease activity or prior therapy.

The data were produced by immunoSEQ multiplex PCR, yet TCRdb's version contains in-frame clones alone and is incomplete. The table records 20,000 to 25,000 clones, roughly 94% of them present only once. Trimming removed 4 bases from V and 4 bases from J, with 11 bases in between. Looked up from germline, CDR1 is SNHLY and CDR2 is FYNNEI. This CDR3 has 14 amino acids. Concerning this clone itself: The antigen remains undetermined.

As for time point: newly diagnosed, previously untreated cHL patient sample. Comparator PBMCs were from newly diagnosed, untreated classical Hodgkin lymphoma. The chain has TRBV2 and TRBJ2-1; D possibly corresponds to TRBD1 (6 bases). Source material: peripheral blood mononuclear cells (PBMCs). The origin of this receptor is a human donor with classical Hodgkin lymphoma. The CDR3 sequence is CASSVTQGYNEQFF. The CDR3 nucleotides are TGTGCCAGCAGTGTAACACAGGGTTACAATGAGCAGTTCTTC.